This T cell receptor (beta chain) was sequenced for a study of blood T cells in healthy people across ages. The CDR3 has 14 residues. V was trimmed by 1 base and J by 0 bases, leaving 7 bases between them. Germline V gives CDR1 MDHEN, CDR2 SYDVKM. With a J-beta primer mix and a sample-barcoded 5' primer, a second PCR ran roughly 6 to 11 cycles. TCRdb reprocessed the 5' RACE reads via MiXCR and lists one record per CDR3 protein. The sample lists about 900,000 distinct CDR3 sequences, 62% occurring once. V is TRBV28 and J is TRBJ2-7; no definite D call. This sequence was found in a man aged 25 to 40 in good health. The sequenced sample consisted of blood. The CDR3 is CASSLLGNSYEQYF. The CDR3 region has the DNA TGTGCCAGCAGTTTATTGGGGAACTCCTACGAGCAGTACTTC.